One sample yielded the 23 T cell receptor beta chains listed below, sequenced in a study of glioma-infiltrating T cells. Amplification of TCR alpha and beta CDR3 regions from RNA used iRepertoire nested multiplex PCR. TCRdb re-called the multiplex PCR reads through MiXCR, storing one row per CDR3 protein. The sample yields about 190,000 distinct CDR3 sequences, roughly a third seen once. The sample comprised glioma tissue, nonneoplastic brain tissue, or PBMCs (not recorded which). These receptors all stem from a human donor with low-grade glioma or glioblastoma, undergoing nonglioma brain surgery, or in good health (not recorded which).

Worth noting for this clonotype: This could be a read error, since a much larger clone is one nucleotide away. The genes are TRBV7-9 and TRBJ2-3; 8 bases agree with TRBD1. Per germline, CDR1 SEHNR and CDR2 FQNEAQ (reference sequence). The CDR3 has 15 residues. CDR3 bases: TGTGCCAGCAGCCCGCCCGGGACAGGCACAGATATGCAGTATTTT. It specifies CASSPPGTGTDMQYF.

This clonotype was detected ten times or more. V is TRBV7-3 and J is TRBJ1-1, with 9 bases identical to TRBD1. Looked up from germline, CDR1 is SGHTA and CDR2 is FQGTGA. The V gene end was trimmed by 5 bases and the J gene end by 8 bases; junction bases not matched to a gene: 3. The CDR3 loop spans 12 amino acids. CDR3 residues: CASSLGQGEAFF. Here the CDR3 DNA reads TGTGCCAGCAGCCTGGGACAGGGAGAAGCTTTCTTT. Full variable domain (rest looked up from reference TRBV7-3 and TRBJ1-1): GAGVSQTPSNKVTEKGKYVELRCDPISGHTALYWYRQSLGQGPEFLIYFQGTGAADDSGLPNDRFFAVRPEGSVSTLKIQRTERGDSAVYLCASSLGQGEAFFGQGTRLTVV.

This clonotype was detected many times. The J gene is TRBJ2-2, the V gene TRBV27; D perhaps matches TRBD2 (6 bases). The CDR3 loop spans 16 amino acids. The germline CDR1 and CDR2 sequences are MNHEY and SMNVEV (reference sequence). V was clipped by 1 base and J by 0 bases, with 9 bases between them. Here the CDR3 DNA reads TGTGCCAGCAGTTTATGGGGCGGGACGAACACCGGGGAGCTGTTTTTT. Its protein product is CASSLWGGTNTGELFF.

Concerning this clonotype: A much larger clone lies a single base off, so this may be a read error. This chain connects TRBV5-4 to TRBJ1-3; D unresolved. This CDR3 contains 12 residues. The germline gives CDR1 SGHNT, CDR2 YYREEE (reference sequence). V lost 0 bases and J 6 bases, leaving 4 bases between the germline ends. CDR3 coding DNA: TGTGCCAGCAGCTTGGGGGTAAACACCATATATTTT. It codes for CASSLGVNTIYF.

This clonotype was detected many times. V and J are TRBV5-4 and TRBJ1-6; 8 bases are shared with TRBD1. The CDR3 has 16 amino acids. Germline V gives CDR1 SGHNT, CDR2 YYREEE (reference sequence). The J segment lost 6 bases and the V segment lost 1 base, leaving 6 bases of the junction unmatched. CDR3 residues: CASSLSGTGTNSPLHF. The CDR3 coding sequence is TGTGCCAGCAGCTTGAGCGGGACAGGCACTAATTCACCCCTCCACTTT. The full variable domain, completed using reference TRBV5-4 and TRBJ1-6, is ETGVTQSPTHLIKTRGQQVTLRCSSQSGHNTVSWYQQALGQGPQFIFQYYREEENGRGNFPPRFSGLQFPNYSSELNVNALELDDSALYLCASSLSGTGTNSPLHFGNGTRLTVT.

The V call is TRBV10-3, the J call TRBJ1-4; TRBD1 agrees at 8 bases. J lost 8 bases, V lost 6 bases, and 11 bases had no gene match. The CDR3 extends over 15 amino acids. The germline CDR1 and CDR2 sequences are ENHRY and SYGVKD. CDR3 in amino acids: CAIRDETGGGEKLFF. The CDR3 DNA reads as TGTGCCATCAGAGACGAAACAGGGGGAGGAGAAAAACTGTTTTTT.

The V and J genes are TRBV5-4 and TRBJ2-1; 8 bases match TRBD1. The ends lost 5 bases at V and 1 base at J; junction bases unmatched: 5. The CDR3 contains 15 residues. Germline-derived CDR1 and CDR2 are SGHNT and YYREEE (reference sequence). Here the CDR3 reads CASRTDRGSYNEQFF. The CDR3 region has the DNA TGTGCCAGCAGAACCGACAGGGGTTCCTACAATGAGCAGTTCTTC.

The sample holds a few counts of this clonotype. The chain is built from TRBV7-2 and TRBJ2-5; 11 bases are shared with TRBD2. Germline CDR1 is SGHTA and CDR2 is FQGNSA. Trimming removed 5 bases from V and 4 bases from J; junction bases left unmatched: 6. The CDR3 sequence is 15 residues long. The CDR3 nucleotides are TGTGCCAGCAGCCTATCGACTAGCGGGATAGAGACCCAGTACTTC. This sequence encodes CASSLSTSGIETQYF.

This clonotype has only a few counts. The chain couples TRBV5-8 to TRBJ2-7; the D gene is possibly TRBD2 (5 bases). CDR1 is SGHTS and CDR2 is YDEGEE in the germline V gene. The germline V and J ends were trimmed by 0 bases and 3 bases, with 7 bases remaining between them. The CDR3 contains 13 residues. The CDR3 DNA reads TGTGCCAGCAGCTTGGAACGGGACTACGAGCAGTACTTC. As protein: CASSLERDYEQYF.

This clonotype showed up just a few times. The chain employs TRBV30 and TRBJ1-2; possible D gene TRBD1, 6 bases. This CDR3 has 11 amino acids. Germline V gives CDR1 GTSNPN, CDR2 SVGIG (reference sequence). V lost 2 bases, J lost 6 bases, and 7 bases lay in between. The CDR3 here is CAWSRGDGYTF. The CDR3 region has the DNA TGTGCCTGGAGTAGGGGGGATGGCTACACCTTC.

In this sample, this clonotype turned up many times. The CDR3, as DNA: TGTGCCAGCAGTTCCCCCGACGGTTCCTACGAGCAGTACTTC. Its protein is CASSSPDGSYEQYF. The J gene is TRBJ2-7, the V gene TRBV12-3 or TRBV12-4, with D uncertain. CDR3 length equals 14 residues. Trimming pared 4 bases from V and 1 base from J, leaving 11 bases between.

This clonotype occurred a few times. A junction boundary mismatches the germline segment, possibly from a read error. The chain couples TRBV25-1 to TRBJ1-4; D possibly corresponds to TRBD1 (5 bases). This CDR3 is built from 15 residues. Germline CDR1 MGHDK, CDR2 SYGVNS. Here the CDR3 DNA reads TGTGCCAGCAGTGAATTCCGGGGGGGGGGGGAAAAACGGTTTTTT. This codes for CASSEFRGGGEKRFF.

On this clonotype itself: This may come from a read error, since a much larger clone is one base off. The CDR3 nucleotides are TGCAGTGCTAGAGAGGCAGGGTGGCACGAGCAGTACTTC. It is translated as CSAREAGWHEQYF. This chain joins TRBV20-1 and TRBJ2-7; possibly TRBD1 for D (5 bases). The germline V gene has CDR1 DFQATT and CDR2 SNEGSKA (reference sequence). The CDR3 is 13 residues long. V gave up 0 bases and J gave up 5 bases, with 11 bases separating them.

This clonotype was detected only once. CDR3 amino acids: CASIPAAGGPYNEQFF. CDR3 nucleotide sequence: TGTGCCAGTATCCCAGCCGCGGGAGGACCCTACAATGAGCAGTTCTTC. This rearrangement joins TRBV19 to TRBJ2-1, with 8 bases that match TRBD2. V lost 7 bases to trimming and J lost 2 bases; unmatched junction nucleotides: 10. The CDR3 consists of 16 residues. Germline V gene lookup returns CDR1 LNHDA and CDR2 SQIVND (reference sequence).

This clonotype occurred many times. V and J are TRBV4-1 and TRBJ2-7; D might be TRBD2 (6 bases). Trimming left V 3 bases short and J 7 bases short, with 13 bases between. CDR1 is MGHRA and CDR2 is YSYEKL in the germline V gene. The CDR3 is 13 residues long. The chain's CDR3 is CASSHYFAGEQYF. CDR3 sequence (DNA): TGCGCCAGCAGCCATTACTTTGCGGGAGAGCAGTACTTC.

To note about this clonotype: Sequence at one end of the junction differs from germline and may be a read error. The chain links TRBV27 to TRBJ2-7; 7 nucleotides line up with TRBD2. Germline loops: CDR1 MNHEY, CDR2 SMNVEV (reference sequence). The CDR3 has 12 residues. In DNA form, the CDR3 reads TGTGCCCGCAGCCTGATGGCAGGGAGGGAGTTATTC. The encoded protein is CARSLMAGRELF.

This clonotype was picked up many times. The CDR3 is CASSWGTATDTQYF. Here the CDR3 DNA reads TGTGCCAGCAGCTGGGGGACCGCCACAGATACGCAGTATTTT. The chain employs TRBV6-1 and TRBJ2-3; tentatively, D is TRBD1 or TRBD2 (5 bases each). V was shortened by 6 bases and J by 2 bases, with 12 bases between the two germline ends. This CDR3 contains 14 residues. Germline V lookup: CDR1 MNHNS, CDR2 SASEGT.

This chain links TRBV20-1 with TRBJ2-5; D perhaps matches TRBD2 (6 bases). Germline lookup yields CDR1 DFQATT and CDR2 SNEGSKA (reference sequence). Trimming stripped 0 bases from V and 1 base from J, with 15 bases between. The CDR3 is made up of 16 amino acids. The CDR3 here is CSARDLVQGLQETQYF. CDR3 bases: TGCAGTGCTAGAGATCTAGTGCAGGGACTCCAAGAGACCCAGTACTTC.

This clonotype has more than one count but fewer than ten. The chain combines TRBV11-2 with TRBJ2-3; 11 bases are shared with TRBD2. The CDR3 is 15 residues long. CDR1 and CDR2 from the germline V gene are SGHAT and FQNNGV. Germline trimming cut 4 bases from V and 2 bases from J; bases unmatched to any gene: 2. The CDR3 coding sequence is TGTGCCAGCAGCTCGGGACTAGCGGACACAGATACGCAGTATTTT. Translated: CASSSGLADTDTQYF.

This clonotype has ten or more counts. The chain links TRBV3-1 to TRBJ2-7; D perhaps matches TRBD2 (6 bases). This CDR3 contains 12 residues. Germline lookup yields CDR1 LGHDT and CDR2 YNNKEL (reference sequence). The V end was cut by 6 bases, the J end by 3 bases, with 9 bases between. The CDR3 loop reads CASSRTNYEQYF. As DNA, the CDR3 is TGTGCCAGCAGTCGGACTAACTACGAGCAGTACTTC.

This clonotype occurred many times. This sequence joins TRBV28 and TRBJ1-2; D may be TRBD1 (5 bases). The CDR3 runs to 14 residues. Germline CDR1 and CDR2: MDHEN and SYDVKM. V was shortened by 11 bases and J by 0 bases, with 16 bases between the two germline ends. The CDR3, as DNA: TGTGCCGCCGCCCAACAGGTTACTAACTATGGCTACACCTTC. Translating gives CAAAQQVTNYGYTF.

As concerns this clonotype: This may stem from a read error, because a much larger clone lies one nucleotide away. In nucleotides, the CDR3 is TGCAGCAAAACTTACCCCCCGGCGGGAGTCTTCTTGGAGACCCAGTACTTC. Its protein product is CSKTYPPAGVFLETQYF. V is TRBV20-1 and J is TRBJ2-5; 7 nucleotides align to TRBD2. The CDR3 loop spans 17 amino acids. The germline V gene encodes CDR1 DFQATT and CDR2 SNEGSKA (reference sequence).

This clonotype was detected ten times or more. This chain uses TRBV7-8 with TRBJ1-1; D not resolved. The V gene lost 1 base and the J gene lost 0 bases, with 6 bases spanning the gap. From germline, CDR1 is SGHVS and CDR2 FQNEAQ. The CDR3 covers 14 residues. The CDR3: CASSLDFLNTEAFF. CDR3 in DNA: TGTGCCAGCAGCTTAGATTTTCTGAACACTGAAGCTTTCTTT.